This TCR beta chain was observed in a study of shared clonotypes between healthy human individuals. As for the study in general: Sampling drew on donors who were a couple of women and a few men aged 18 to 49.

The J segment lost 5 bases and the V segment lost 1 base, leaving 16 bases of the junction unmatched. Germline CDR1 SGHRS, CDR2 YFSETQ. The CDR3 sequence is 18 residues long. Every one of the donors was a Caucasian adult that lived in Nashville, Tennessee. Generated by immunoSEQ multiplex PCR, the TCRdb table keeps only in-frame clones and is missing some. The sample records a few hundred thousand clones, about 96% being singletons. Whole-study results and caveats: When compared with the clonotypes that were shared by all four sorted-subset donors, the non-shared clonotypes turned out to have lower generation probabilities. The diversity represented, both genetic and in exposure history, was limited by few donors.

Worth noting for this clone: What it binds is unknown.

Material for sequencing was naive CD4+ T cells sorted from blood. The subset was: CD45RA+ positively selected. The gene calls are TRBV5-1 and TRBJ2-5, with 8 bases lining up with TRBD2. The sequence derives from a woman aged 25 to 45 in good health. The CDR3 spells CASSLSRGGSGMAETQYF. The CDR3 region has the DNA TGCGCCAGCAGCTTGAGCAGGGGAGGTAGCGGGATGGCGGAGACCCAGTACTTC.